Sequencing of this T cell receptor (beta chain) was carried out in a study of blood T cell repertoires in COVID-19. Study-level information: Samples came from the United States, Italy and Spain, spanning acute and convalescent COVID-19. The analysed material was cDNA or gDNA that came from T cells, B-cell-depleted T cells, or PBMCs.

As originally analysed: Amplifying reference gene primers gave estimates of nucleated cell counts. Sequencing used immunoSEQ multiplex PCR; TCRdb keeps in-frame clones, though not all of them. The V and J calls and clone size come from that table; D and trimming were worked out from the DNA. The table has some 200,000 clones, around 81% seen once; the top ten hold 13%. With 6 bases removed from V and 1 base from J, the gap between germline ends came to 10 bases. This CDR3 spans 15 amino acids. CDR1 and CDR2 from the germline V gene are SNHLY and FYNNEI. Sequencing was carried out using peripheral blood. The chain uses TRBV2 and TRBJ1-6; D unclear. This sequence originates from a human donor in a cohort sampled during active COVID-19. The chain's CDR3 is CASRGVRSYNSPLHF. In DNA, the CDR3 is TGTGCCAGCAGGGGAGTGCGATCCTATAATTCACCCCTCCACTTT. Full variable domain (remainder filled in from reference TRBV2 and TRBJ1-6): EPEVTQTPSHQVTQMGQEVILRCVPISNHLYFYWYRQILGQKVEFLVSFYNNEISEKSEIFDDQFSVERPDGSNFTLKIRSTKLEDSAMYFCASRGVRSYNSPLHFGNGTRLTVT.